The T cell receptor (beta chain) described here comes from a study of naive and memory T cell subsets. In its sample, this clonotype was seen a few times. What it binds is not known. Whole-study results and caveats: The power law exponent of TCR abundance differed between naive and memory cells. Especially in CD8 cells, naive repertoires contained a few larger clonotypes, possibly CD45RA-re-expressing memory cells. In CD4 and CD8 cells, diversity dropped from naive through EMRA.

Both TRBC1 and TRBC2 were covered by a beta constant-region primer of two equimolar oligonucleotides. Four rounds of PCR amplified the ligated cDNA using nested alpha and beta constant-region primers plus SP2. A 12-nucleotide UMI and the SP2 primer were added to the cDNA 3' end by oligonucleotide ligation. TCRdb reanalysed the UMI-ligation and nested PCR reads using MiXCR and keeps one entry per CDR3 protein. The sample lists approximately 150,000 distinct CDR3 sequences; roughly 23% were seen once. Germline values: CDR1 SGHTA, CDR2 FQGNSA. CDR3 size: 14 residues. V was trimmed by 1 base and J by 1 base, leaving 7 bases between them.

Sequencing input: naive CD4+ T cells from blood. This chain links TRBV7-2 with TRBJ1-1; no clear D gene. The TCR comes from a human donor in good health. The CDR3 region has the DNA TGTGCCAGCAGCTTAGAATTACCGAACACTGAAGCTTTCTTT. Translated: CASSLELPNTEAFF.